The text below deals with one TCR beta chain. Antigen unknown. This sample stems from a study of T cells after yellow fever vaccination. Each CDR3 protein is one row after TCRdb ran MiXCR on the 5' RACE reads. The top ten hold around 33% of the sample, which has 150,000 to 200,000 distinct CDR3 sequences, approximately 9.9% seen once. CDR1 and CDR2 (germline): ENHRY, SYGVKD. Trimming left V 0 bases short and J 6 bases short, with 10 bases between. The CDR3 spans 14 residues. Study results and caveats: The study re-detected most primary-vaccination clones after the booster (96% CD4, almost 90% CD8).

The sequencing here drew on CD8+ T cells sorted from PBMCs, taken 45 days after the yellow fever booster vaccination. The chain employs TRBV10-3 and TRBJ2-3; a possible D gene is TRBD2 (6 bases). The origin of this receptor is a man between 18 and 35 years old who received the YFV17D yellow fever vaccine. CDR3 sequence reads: CAISESGGGDTQYF. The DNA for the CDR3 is TGTGCCATCAGTGAGTCGGGTGGAGGGGATACGCAGTATTTT.